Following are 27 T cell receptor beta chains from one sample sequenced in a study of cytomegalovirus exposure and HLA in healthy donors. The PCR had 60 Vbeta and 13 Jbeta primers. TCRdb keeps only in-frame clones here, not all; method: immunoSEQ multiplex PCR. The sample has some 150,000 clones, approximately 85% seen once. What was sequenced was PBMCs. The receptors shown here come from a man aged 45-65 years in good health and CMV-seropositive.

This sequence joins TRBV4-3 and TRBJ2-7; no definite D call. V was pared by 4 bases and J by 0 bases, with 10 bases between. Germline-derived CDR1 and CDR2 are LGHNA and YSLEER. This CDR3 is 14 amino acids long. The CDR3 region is CASSRRQDSYEQYF. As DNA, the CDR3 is TGCGCCAGCAGCCGCCGACAAGACTCCTACGAGCAGTACTTC.

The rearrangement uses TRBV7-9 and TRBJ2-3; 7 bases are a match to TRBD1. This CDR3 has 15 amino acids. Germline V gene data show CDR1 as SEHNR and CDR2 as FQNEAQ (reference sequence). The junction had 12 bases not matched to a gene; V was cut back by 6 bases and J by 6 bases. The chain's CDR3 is CASSPRDRGADTQYF. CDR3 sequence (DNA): TGTGCCAGCAGTCCCCGGGACAGAGGGGCCGATACGCAGTATTTT.

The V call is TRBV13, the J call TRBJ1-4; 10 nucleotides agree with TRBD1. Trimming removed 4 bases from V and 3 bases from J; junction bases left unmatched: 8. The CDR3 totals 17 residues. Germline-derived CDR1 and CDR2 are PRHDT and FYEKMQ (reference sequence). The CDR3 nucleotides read TGTGCCAGCAGCTACCGGACAGGGGGGATCCCTAATGAAAAACTGTTTTTT. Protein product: CASSYRTGGIPNEKLFF.

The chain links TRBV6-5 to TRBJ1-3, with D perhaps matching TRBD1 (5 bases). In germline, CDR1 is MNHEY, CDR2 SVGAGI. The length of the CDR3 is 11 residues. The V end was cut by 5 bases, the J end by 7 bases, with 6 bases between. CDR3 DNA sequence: TGTGCCAGCAGTCGGGGGAACACCATATATTTT. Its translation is CASSRGNTIYF.

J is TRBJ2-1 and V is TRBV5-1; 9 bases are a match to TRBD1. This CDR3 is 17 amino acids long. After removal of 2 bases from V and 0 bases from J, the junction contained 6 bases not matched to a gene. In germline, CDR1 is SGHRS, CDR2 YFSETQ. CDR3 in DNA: TGCGCCAGCAGCTTCCGGGACAGGGCCTCCTCCTACAATGAGCAGTTCTTC. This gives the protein CASSFRDRASSYNEQFF.

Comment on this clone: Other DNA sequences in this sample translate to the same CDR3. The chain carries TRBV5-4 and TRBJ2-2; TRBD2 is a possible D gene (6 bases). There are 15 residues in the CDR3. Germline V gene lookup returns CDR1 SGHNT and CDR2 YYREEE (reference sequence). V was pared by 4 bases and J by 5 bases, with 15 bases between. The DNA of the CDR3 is TGTGCCAGCAGCCAGGGACTGGCGGAGACCGGGGAGCTGTTTTTT. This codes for CASSQGLAETGELFF.

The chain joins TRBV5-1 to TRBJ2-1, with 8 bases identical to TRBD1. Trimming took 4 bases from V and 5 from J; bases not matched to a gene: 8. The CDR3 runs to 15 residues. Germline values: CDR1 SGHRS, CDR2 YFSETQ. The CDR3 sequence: CASSQTGALHNEQFF. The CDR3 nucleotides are TGCGCCAGCAGCCAGACAGGGGCGCTCCACAATGAGCAGTTCTTC.

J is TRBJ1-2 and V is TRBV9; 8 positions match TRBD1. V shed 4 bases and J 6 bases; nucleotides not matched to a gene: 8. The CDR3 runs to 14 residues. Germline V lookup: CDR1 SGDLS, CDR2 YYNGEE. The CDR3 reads CASSSRTGWDGYTF. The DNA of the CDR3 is TGTGCCAGCAGCTCTCGGACAGGGTGGGATGGCTACACCTTC.

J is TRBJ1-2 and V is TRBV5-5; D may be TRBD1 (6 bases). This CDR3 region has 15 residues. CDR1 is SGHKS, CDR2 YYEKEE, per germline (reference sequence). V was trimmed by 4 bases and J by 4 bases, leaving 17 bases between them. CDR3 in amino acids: CASSQSQGYGYGYTF. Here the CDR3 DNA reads TGTGCCAGCAGCCAGTCACAGGGATACGGCTATGGCTACACCTTC.

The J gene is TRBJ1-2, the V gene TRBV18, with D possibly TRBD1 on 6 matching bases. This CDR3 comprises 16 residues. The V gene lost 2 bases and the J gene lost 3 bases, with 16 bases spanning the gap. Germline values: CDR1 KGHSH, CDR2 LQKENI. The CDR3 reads CASSPRAGQEHYGYTF. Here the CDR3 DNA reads TGTGCCAGCTCACCAAGAGCGGGACAAGAACACTATGGCTACACCTTC.

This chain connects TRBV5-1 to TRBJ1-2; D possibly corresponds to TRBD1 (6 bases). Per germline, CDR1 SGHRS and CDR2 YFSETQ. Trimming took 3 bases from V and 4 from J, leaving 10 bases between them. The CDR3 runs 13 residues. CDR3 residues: CASSSTGIYGYTF. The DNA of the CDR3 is TGCGCCAGCAGCTCTACAGGGATCTATGGCTACACCTTC.

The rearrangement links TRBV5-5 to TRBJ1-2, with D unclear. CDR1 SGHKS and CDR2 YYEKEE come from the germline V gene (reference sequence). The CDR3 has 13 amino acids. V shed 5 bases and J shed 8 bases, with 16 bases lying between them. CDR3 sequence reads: CASRSPTLRGYTF. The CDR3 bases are TGTGCCAGCAGGTCTCCCACACTCAGGGGCTACACCTTC.

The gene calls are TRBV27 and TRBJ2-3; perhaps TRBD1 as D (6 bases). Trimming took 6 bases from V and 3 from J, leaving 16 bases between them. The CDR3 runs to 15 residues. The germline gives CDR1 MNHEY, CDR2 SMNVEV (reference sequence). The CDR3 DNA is TGTGCCAGCAGCACTCGAGGGGGTTGGACAGATACGCAGTATTTT. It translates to CASSTRGGWTDTQYF.

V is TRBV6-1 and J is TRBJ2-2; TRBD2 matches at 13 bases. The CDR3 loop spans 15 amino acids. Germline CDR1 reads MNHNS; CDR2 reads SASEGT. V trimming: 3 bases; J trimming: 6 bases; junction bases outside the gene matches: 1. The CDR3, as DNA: TGTGCCAGCAGTGAGACTAGCGGGAGGCCCGGGGAGCTGTTTTTT. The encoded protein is CASSETSGRPGELFF.

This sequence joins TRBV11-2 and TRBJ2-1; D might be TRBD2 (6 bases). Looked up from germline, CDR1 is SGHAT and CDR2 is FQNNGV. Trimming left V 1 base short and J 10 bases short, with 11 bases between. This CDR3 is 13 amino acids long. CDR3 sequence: CASSLVASVEQFF. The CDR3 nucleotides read TGTGCCAGCAGCTTAGTGGCTAGCGTCGAGCAGTTCTTC.

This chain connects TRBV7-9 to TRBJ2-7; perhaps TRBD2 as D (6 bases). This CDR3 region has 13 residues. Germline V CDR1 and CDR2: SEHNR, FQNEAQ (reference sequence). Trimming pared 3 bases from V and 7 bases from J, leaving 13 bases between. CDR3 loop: CASSLLEGLEQYF. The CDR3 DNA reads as TGTGCCAGCAGCTTGTTGGAGGGGTTAGAGCAGTACTTC.

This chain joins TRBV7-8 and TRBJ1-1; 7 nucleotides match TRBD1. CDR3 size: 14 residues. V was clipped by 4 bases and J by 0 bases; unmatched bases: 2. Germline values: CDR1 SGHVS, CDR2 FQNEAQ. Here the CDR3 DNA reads TGTGCCAGCAGCTACGACAGGGTGAACACTGAAGCTTTCTTT. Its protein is CASSYDRVNTEAFF.

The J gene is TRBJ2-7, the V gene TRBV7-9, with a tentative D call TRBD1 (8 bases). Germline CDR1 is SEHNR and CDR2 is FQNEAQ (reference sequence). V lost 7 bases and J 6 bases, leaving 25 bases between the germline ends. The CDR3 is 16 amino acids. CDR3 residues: CASTLGGGVQGAEQYF. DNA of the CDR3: TGTGCCAGCACCCTAGGGGGGGGCGTGCAGGGGGCCGAGCAGTACTTC. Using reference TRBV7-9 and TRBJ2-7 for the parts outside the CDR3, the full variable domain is DTGVSQNPRHKITKRGQNVTFRCDPISEHNRLYWYRQTLGQGPEFLTYFQNEAQLEKSRLLSDRFSAERPKGSFSTLEIQRTEQGDSAMYLCASTLGGGVQGAEQYFGPGTRLTVT.

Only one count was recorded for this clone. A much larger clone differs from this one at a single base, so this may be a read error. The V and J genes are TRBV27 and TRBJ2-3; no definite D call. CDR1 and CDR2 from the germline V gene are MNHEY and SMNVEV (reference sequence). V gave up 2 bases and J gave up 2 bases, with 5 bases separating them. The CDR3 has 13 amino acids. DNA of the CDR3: TGTGCCAGCAGTTTAGACAACACAGATACGCAGTATTTT. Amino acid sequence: CASSLDNTDTQYF.

Here the CDR3 DNA reads TGTGCCAGTAGTATAGGCGACATGTACGAGCAGTACTTC. As protein: CASSIGDMYEQYF. The chain employs TRBV19 and TRBJ2-7; D is ambiguous. Germline V gene sequence: CDR1 LNHDA, CDR2 SQIVND (reference sequence). Trimming pared 1 base from V and 4 bases from J, leaving 8 bases between. This CDR3 has 13 residues.

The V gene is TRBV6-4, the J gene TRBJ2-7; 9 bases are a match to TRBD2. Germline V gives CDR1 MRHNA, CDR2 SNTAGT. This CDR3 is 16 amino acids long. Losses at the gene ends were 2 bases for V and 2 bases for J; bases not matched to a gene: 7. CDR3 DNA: TGTGCCAGCAGTGACCCGACTAGCGGTGATACCTACGAGCAGTACTTC. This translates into CASSDPTSGDTYEQYF.

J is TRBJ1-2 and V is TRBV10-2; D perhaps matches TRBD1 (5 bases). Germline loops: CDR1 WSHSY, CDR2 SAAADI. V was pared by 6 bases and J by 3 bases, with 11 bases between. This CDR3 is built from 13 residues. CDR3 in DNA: TGCGCCAGCAGCCCCCAGGGTGACTATGGCTACACCTTC. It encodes CASSPQGDYGYTF.

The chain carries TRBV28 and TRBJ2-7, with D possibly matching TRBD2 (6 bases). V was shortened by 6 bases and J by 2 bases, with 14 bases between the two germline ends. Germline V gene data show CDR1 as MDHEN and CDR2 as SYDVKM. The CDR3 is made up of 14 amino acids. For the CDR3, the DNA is TGTGCCAGCAGCTTAGCGGAGGGAACCTACGAGCAGTACTTC. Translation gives CASSLAEGTYEQYF.

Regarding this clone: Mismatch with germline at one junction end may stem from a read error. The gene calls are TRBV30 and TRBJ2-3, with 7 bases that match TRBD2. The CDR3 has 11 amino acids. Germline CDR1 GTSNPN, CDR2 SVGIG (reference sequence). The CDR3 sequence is CGAGITDTQYF. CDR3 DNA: TGCGGAGCGGGGATCACTGATACGCAGTATTTT.

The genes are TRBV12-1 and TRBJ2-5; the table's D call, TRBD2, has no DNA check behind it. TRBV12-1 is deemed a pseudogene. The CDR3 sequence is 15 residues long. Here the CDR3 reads CASSPTSGSSETQYF. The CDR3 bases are TGTGCCAGCAGCCCTACTAGCGGGAGTTCGGAGACCCAGTACTTC.

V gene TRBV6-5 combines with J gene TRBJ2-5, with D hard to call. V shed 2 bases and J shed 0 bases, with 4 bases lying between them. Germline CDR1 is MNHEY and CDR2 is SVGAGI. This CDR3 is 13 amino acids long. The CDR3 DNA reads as TGTGCCAGCAGTTACGTAAACCAAGAGACCCAGTACTTC. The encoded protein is CASSYVNQETQYF.

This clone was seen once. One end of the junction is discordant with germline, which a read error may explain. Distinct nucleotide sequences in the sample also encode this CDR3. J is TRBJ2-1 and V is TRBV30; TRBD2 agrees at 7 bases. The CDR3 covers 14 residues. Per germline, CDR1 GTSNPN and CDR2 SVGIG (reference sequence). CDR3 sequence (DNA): TGTGCCTGGAATCTAGCGGTAGGCTACAACGAGCAGTTCTTC. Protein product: CAWNLAVGYNEQFF.